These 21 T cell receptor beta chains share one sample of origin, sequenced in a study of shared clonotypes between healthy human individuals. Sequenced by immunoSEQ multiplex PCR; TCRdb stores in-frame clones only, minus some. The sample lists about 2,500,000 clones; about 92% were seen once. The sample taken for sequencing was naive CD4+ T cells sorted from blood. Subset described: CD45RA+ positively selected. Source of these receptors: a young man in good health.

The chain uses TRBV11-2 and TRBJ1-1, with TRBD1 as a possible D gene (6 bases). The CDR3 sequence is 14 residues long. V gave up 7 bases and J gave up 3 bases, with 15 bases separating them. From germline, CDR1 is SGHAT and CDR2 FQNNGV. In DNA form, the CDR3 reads TGTGCCAGCACGCTAACAGGGAGGGACACTGAAGCTTTCTTT. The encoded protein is CASTLTGRDTEAFF.

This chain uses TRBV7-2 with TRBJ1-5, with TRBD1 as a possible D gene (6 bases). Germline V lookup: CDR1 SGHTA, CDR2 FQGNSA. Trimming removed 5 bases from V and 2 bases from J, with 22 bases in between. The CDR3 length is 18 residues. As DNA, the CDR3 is TGTGCCAGCAGCGAAACCCGAGGGGGGTTTATGGGCAATCAGCCCCAGCATTTT. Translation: CASSETRGGFMGNQPQHF.

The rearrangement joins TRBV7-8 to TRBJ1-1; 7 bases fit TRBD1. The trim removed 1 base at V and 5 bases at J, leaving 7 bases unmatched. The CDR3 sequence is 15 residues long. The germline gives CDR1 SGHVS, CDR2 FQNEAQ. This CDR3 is CASSLVSGGRTEAFF. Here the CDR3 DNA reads TGTGCCAGCAGCTTAGTATCAGGGGGGAGGACTGAAGCTTTCTTT.

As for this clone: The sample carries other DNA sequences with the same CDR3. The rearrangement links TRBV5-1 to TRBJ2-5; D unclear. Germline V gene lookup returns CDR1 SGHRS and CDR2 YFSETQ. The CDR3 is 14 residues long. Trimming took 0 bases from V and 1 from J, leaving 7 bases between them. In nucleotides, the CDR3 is TGCGCCAGCAGCTTGGTACAACTCCAAGAGACCCAGTACTTC. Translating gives CASSLVQLQETQYF.

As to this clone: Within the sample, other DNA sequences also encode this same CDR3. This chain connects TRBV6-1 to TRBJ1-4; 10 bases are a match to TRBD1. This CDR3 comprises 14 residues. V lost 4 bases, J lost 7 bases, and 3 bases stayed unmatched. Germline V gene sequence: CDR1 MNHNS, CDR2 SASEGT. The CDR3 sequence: CASSAGTGVEKLFF. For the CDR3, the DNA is TGTGCCAGCAGTGCAGGGACAGGGGTTGAAAAACTGTTTTTT.

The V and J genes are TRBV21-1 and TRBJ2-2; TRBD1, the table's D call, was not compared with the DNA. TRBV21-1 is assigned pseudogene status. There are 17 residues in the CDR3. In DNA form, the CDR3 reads TGTGCCAGCAGCACCCAAGGGGCCCCCCTTAACACCGGGGAGCTGTTTTTT. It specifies CASSTQGAPLNTGELFF.

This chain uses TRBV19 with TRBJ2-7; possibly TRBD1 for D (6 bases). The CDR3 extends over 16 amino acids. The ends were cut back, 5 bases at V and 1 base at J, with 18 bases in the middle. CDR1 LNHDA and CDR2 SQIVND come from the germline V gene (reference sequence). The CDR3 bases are TGTGCCAGTAGTCCCGATACGGTTACAGGGTCCTACGAGCAGTACTTC. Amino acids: CASSPDTVTGSYEQYF.

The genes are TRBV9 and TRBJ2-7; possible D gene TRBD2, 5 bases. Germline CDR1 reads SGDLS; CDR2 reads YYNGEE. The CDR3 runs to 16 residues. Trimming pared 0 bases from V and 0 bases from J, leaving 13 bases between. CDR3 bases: TGTGCCAGCAGCGTAGGAGCGGACTGGACCTCCTACGAGCAGTACTTC. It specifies CASSVGADWTSYEQYF. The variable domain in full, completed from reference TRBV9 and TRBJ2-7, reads DSGVTQTPKHLITATGQRVTLRCSPRSGDLSVYWYQQSLDQGLQFLIQYYNGEERAKGNILERFSAQQFPDLHSELNLSSLELGDSALYFCASSVGADWTSYEQYFGPGTRLTVT.

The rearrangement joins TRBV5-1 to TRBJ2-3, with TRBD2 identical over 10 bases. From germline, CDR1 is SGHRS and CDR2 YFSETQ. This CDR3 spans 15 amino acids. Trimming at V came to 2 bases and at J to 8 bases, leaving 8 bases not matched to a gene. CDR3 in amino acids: CASSFEGSGGITQYF. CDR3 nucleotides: TGCGCCAGCAGCTTTGAGGGTAGCGGGGGGATTACGCAGTATTTT.

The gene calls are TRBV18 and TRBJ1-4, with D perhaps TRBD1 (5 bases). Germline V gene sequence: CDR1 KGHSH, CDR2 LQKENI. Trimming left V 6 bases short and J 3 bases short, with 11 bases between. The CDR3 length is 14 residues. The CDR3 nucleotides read TGTGCCAGCTCCCTCGGAGGGGCTAATGAAAAACTGTTTTTT. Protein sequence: CASSLGGANEKLFF.

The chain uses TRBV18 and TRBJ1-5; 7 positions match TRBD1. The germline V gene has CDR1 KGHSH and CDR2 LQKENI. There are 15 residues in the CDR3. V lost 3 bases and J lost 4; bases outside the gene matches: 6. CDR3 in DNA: TGTGCCAGCTCACCCTCGACAGGGTTAAATCAGCCCCAGCATTTT. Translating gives CASSPSTGLNQPQHF. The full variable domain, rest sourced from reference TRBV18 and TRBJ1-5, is NAGVMQNPRHLVRRRGQEARLRCSPMKGHSHVYWYRQLPEEGLKFMVYLQKENIIDESGMPKERFSAEFPKEGPSILRIQQVVRGDSAAYFCASSPSTGLNQPQHFGDGTRLSIL.

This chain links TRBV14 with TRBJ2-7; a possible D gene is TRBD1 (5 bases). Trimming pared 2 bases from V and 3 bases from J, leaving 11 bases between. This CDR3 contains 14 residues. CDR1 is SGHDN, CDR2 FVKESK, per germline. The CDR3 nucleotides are TGTGCCAGCAGCCAAAGGCCAGGGCGCTACGAGCAGTACTTC. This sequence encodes CASSQRPGRYEQYF.

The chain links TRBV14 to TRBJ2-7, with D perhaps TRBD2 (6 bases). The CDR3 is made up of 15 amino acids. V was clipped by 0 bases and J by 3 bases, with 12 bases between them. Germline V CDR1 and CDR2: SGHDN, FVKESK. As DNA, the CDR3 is TGTGCCAGCAGCCAAGATGTCGGGGGAGGCTACGAGCAGTACTTC. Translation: CASSQDVGGGYEQYF.

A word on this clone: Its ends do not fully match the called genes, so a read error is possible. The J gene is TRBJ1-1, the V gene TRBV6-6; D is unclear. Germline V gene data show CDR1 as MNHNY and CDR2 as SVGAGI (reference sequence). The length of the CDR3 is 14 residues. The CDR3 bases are TGTGCCAGCAATTACGTCGGTAGGACCACTGAAGCTTTCTTT. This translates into CASNYVGRTTEAFF.

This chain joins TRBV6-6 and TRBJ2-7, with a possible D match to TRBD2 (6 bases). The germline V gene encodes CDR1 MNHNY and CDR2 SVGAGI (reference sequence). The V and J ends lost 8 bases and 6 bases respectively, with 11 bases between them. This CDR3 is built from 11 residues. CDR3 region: CASVGGSEQYF. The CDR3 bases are TGTGCCAGCGTTGGAGGGTCCGAGCAGTACTTC.

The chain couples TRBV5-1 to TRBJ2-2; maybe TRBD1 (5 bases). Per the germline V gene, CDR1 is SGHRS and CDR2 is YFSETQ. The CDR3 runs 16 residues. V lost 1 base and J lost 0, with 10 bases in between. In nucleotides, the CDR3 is TGCGCCAGCAGCTTGCGGCAGGGCTCGAACACCGGGGAGCTGTTTTTT. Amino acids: CASSLRQGSNTGELFF. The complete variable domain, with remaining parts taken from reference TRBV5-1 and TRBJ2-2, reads KAGVTQTPRYLIKTRGQQVTLSCSPISGHRSVSWYQQTPGQGLQFLFEYFSETQRNKGNFPGRFSGRQFSNSRSEMNVSTLELGDSALYLCASSLRQGSNTGELFFGEGSRLTVL.

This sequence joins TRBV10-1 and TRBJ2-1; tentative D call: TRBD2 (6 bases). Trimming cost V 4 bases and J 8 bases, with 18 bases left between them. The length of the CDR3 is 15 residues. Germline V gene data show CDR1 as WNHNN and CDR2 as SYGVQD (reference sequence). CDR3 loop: CASSVGVAEGDEQFF. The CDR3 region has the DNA TGCGCCAGCAGTGTAGGGGTAGCGGAAGGCGATGAGCAGTTCTTC.

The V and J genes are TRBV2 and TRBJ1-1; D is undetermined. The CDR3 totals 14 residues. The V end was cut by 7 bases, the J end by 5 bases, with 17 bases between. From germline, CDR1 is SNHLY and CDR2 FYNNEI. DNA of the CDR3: TGTGCCAGCACAAGCAGCTCCCAGAGTACTGAAGCTTTCTTT. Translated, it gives CASTSSSQSTEAFF.

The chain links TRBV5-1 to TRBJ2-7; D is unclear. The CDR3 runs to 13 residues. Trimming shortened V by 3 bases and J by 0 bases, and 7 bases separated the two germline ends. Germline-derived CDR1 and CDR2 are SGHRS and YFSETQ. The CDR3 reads CASSYTGSYEQYF. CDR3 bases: TGCGCCAGCAGCTATACGGGCTCCTACGAGCAGTACTTC. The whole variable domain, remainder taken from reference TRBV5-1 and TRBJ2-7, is KAGVTQTPRYLIKTRGQQVTLSCSPISGHRSVSWYQQTPGQGLQFLFEYFSETQRNKGNFPGRFSGRQFSNSRSEMNVSTLELGDSALYLCASSYTGSYEQYFGPGTRLTVT.

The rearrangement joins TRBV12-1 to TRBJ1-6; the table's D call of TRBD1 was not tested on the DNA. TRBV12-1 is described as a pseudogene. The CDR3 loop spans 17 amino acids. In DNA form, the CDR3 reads TGTGCCAGCAGCTTTGGGGACACTGGATTCTATAATTCACCCCTCCACTTT. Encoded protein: CASSFGDTGFYNSPLHF.

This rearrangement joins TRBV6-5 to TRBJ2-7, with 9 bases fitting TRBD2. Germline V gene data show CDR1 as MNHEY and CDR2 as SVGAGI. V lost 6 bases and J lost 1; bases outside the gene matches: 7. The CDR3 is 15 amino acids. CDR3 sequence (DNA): TGTGCCAGCAGCACGAGCGGGAGGAGATCCTACGAGCAGTACTTC. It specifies CASSTSGRRSYEQYF.